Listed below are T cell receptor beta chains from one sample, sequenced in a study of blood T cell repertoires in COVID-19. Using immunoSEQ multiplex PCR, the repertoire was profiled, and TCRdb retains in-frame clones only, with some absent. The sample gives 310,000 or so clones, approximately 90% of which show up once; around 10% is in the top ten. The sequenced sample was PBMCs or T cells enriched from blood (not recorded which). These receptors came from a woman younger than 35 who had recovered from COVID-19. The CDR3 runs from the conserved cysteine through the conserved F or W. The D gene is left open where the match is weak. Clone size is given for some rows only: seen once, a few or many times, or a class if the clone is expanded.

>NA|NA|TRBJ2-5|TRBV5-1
CASRPRGGFQETQYF
TGCGCCAGCAGACCCAGGGGCGGTTTCCAAGAGACCCAGTACTTC
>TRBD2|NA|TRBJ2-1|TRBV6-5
CASGGGPYNEQFF
TGTGCCAGTGGGGGGGGACCCTACAATGAGCAGTTCTTC
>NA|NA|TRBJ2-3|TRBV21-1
CASSKDRTGLVSGTDTQYF
TGTGCCAGCAGCAAAGATAGGACAGGGCTGGTTAGCGGCACAGATACGCAGTATTTT
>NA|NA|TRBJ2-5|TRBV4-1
CASSPGGGLYQETQYF
TGCGCCAGCAGCCCCGGCGGCGGACTCTACCAAGAGACCCAGTACTTC
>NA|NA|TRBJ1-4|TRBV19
CASRLMGEKLFF
TGTGCCAGTCGACTGATGGGTGAAAAACTGTTTTTT
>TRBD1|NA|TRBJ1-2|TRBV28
CASTLTGTALEVENYGYTF
TGTGCCAGCACCCTTACCGGGACAGCACTAGAGGTCGAGAACTATGGCTACACCTTC
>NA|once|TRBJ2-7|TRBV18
CASSPIPGYEQYF
TGTGCCAGCTCACCAATCCCAGGATACGAGCAGTACTTC
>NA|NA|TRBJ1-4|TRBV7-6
CASSPLGAGEKLFF
TGTGCCAGCAGCCCCTTGGGGGCTGGGGAAAAACTGTTTTTT
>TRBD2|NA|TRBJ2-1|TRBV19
CASSTGSGGRAKAFF
TGTGCCAGTAGTACGGGGTCCGGCGGGAGGGCCAAGGCGTTCTTC
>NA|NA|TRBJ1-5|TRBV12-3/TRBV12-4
CASSFGGLEPQHF
TGTGCCAGCAGTTTCGGAGGGTTGGAGCCCCAGCATTTT
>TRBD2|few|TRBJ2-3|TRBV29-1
CSVEGLAGISDTQYF
TGCAGCGTTGAGGGACTAGCGGGGATCTCAGATACGCAGTATTTT
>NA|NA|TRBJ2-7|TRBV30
CAWSDRYEQYF
TGTGCCTGGAGTGACAGATACGAGCAGTACTTC
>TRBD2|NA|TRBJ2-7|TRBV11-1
CASTYGLAGTYEQYF
TGTGCCAGCACCTATGGACTAGCGGGGACCTACGAGCAGTACTTC
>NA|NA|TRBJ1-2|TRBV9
CASSVDSYNYGYTF
TGTGCCAGCAGCGTTGACAGTTATAACTATGGCTACACCTTC
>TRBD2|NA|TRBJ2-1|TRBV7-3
CASSQPGLELFF
TGTGCCAGCAGCCAGCCGGGACTAGAATTGTTCTTC
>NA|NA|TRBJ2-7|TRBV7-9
CAISRGRDYEQYF
TGTGCCATCTCACGAGGTCGCGACTACGAGCAGTACTTC
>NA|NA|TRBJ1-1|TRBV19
CASSTGVVTEAFF
TGTGCCAGTAGTACAGGGGTGGTCACTGAAGCTTTCTTT
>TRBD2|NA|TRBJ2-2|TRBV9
CASSVEDSGRAFTGELFF
TGTGCCAGCAGCGTAGAAGATAGCGGGAGGGCTTTCACCGGGGAGCTGTTTTTT
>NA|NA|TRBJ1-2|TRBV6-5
CASSREGRNYGYTF
TGTGCCAGCAGCCGGGAGGGGAGGAACTATGGCTACACCTTC
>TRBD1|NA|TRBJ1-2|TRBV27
CASSLWGQGSYYGYTF
TGTGCCAGCAGTTTATGGGGACAGGGTAGCTACTATGGCTACACCTTC
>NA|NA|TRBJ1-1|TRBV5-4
CASSSERFYAEAFF
TGTGCCAGCAGCTCTGAGCGGTTTTACGCTGAAGCTTTCTTT
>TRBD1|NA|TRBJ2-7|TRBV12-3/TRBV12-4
CASGDSYEQYF
TGTGCCAGCGGGGACAGCTACGAGCAGTACTTC
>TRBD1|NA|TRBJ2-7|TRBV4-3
CASSQDRASYEQYF
TGCGCCAGCAGCCAGGACAGGGCCTCCTACGAGCAGTACTTC
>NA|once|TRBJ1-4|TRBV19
CASSIGGLPNEKLFF
TGTGCCAGTAGTATAGGAGGATTACCTAATGAAAAACTGTTTTTT
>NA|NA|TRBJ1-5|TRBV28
CASSTYFDQGWNQPQHF
TGTGCCAGCAGCACCTATTTCGATCAGGGGTGGAATCAGCCCCAGCATTTT
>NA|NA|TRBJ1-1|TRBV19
CASSIWGLSNTEAFF
TGTGCCAGTAGTATTTGGGGACTCTCGAACACTGAAGCTTTCTTT
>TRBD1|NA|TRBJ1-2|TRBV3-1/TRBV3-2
CASSQRDSYGYTF
TGTGCCAGCAGCCAACGGGACAGCTATGGCTACACCTTC
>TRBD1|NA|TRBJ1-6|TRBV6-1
CASSVGTGSSYNSPLHF
TGTGCCAGCAGTGTAGGGACAGGGAGCTCCTATAATTCACCCCTCCACTTT
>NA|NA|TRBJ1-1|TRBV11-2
CASSLEGSNTEAFF
TGTGCCAGCAGCTTGGAGGGTTCGAACACTGAAGCTTTCTTT
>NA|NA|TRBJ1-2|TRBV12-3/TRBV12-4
CASSFLRVRGYTF
TGTGCCAGCAGTTTCCTCCGGGTCCGTGGCTACACCTTC
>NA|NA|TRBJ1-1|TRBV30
CAWTGQLNTEAFF
TGTGCCTGGACCGGACAGTTGAACACTGAAGCTTTCTTT
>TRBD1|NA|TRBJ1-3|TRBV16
CASSQRQGSGNTIYF
TGTGCCAGCAGCCAACGACAGGGATCTGGAAACACCATATATTTT
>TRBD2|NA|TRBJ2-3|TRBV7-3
CASSVGTSGDTDTQYF
TGTGCCAGCAGCGTCGGGACTAGCGGGGACACAGATACGCAGTATTTT
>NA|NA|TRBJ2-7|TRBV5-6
CASSLAYSYEQYF
TGTGCCAGCAGCCTGGCCTATTCCTACGAGCAGTACTTC
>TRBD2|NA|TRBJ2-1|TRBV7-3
CASSSGTSGGALFEQFF
TGTGCCAGCAGCTCCGGGACTAGCGGGGGGGCTCTATTTGAGCAGTTCTTC
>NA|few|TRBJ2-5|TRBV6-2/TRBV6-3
CASSYIETQYF
TGTGCCAGCAGTTATATAGAGACCCAGTACTTC
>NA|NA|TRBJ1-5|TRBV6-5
CASSFINQPQHF
TGTGCCAGCAGTTTCATCAATCAGCCCCAGCATTTT
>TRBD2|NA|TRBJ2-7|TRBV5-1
CASSFYLAGDEQYF
TGCGCCAGCAGTTTTTATCTAGCGGGAGACGAGCAGTACTTC
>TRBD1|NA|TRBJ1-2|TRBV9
CASSIGTGGGYTF
TGTGCCAGCAGCATAGGGACAGGGGGAGGCTACACCTTC
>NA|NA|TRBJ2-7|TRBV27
CARADYEQYF
TGTGCCAGAGCGGACTACGAGCAGTACTTC
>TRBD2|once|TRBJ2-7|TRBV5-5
CASSWGRGRRSEQYF
TGTGCCAGCAGCTGGGGTCGCGGGAGGAGGAGCGAGCAGTACTTC
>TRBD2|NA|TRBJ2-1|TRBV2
CASTGREGEHEQFF
TGTGCCAGCACCGGGAGGGAAGGGGAGCATGAGCAGTTCTTC
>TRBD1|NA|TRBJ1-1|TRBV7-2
CASRGANRGTEAFF
TGTGCCAGCAGAGGGGCAAACAGGGGAACTGAAGCTTTCTTT
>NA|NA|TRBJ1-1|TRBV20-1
CSAAQGTEAFF
TGCAGTGCTGCCCAGGGCACTGAAGCTTTCTTT
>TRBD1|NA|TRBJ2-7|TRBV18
CASSADRGGGYEQYF
TGTGCCAGCTCAGCTGACAGGGGGGGTGGCTACGAGCAGTACTTC
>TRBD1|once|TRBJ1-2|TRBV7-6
CASSLGTTGSYGYTF
TGTGCCAGCAGCTTGGGAACGACAGGGAGCTATGGCTACACCTTC
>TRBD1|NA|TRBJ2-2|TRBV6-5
CASSPRGLDTGELFF
TGTGCCAGCAGTCCCAGGGGGCTGGACACCGGGGAGCTGTTTTTT